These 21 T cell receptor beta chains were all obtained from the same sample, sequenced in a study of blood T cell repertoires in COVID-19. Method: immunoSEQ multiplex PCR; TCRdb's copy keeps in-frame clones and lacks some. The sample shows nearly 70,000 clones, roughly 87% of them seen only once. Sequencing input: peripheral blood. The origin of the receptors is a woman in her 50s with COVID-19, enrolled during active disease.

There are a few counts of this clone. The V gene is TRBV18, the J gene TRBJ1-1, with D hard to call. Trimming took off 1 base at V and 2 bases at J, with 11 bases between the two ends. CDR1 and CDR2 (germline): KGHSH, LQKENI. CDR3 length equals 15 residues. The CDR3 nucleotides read TGTGCCAGCTCACCACTGGAGGGAAGAAACACTGAAGCTTTCTTT. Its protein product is CASSPLEGRNTEAFF.

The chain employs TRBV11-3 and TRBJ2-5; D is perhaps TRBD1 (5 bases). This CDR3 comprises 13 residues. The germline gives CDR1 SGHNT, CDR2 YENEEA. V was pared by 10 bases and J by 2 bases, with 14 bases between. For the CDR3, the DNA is TGTGCCACCGGTAGGGGTGTGCAAGAGACCCAGTACTTC. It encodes CATGRGVQETQYF.

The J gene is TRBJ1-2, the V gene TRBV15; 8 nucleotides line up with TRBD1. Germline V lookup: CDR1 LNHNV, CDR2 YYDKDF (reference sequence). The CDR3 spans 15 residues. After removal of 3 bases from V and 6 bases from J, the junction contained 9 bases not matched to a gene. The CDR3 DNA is TGTGCCACCAGCAGCTATCAGGGGGCAGGGAATGGCTACACCTTC. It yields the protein CATSSYQGAGNGYTF.

The chain's CDR3 is CASRLAGGPGELFF. CDR3 DNA: TGTGCCAGCAGACTAGCGGGAGGGCCCGGGGAGCTGTTTTTT. This chain connects TRBV25-1 to TRBJ2-2; 13 bases agree with TRBD2. Losses at the gene ends were 6 bases for V and 6 bases for J; bases not matched to a gene: 1. In germline, CDR1 is MGHDK, CDR2 SYGVNS. The CDR3 has 14 amino acids.

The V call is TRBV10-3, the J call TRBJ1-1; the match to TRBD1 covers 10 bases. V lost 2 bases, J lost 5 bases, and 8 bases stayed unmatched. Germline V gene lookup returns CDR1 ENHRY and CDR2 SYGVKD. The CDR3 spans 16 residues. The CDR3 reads CAISEPGQGGRTEAFF. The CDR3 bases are TGTGCCATCAGTGAGCCCGGACAGGGGGGAAGAACTGAAGCTTTCTTT.

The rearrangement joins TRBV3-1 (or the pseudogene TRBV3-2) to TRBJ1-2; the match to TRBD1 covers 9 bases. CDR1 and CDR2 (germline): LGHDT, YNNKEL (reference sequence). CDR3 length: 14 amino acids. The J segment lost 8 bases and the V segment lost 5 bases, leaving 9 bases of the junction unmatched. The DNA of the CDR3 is TGTGCCAGCAGCATAACGGACAGGGGACTCGGCTACACCTTC. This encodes CASSITDRGLGYTF.

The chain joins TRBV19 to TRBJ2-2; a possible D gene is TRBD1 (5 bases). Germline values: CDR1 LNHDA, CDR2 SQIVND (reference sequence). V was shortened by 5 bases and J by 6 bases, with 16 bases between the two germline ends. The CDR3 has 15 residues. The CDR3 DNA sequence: TGTGCCAGTAGTCGGCAGGGCTGGATGGCCGGGGAGCTGTTTTTT. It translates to CASSRQGWMAGELFF.

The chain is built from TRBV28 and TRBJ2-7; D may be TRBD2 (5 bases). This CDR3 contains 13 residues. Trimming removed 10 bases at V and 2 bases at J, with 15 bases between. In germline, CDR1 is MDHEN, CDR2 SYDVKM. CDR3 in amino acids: CATQVGRTYEQYF. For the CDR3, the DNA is TGTGCCACCCAAGTGGGGAGAACCTACGAGCAGTACTTC.

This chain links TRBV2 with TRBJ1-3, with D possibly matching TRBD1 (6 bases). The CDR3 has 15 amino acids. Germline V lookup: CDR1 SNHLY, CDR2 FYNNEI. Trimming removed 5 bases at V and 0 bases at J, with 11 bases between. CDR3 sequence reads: CASSRQVLSGNTIYF. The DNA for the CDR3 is TGTGCCAGCAGTCGACAGGTACTCTCTGGAAACACCATATATTTT.

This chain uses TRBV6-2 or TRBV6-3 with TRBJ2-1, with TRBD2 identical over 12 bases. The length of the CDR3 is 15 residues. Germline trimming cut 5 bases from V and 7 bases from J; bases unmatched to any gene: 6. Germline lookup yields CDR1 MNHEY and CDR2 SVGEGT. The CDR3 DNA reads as TGTGCCAGCAGTAAATCTAGCGGGAGGGCGAATGAGCAGTTCTTC. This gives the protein CASSKSSGRANEQFF.

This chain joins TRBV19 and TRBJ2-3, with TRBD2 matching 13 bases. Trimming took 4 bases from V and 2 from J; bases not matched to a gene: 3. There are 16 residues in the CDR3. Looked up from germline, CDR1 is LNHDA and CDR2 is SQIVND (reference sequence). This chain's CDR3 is CASSKLAGGPTDTQYF. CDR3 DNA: TGTGCCAGTAGTAAACTAGCGGGAGGGCCCACAGATACGCAGTATTTT. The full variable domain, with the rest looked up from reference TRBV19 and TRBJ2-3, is DGGITQSPKYLFRKEGQNVTLSCEQNLNHDAMYWYRQDPGQGLRLIYYSQIVNDFQKGDIAEGYSVSREKKESFPLTVTSAQKNPTAFYLCASSKLAGGPTDTQYFGPGTRLTVL.

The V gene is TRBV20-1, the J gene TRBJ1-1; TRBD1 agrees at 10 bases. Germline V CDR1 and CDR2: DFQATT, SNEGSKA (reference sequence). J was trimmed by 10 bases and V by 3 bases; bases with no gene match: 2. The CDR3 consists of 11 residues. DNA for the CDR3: TGCAGTGCTAGGACAGGGGGCCCAGCTTTCTTT. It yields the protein CSARTGGPAFF.

The CDR3 DNA sequence: TGCAGCGTTGGAGGCAGCGCTGGAAACACCATATATTTT. It is translated as CSVGGSAGNTIYF. This chain links TRBV29-1 with TRBJ1-3; D uncertain. The V end was cut by 4 bases, the J end by 2 bases, with 9 bases between. CDR3 size: 13 residues. Germline values: CDR1 SQVTM, CDR2 ANQGSEA.

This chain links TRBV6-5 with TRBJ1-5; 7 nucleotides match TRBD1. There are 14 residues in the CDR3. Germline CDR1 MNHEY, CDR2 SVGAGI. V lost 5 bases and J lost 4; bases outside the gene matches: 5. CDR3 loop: CASSRGGRNQPQHF. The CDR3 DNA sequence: TGTGCCAGCAGTCGAGGGGGCCGGAATCAGCCCCAGCATTTT.

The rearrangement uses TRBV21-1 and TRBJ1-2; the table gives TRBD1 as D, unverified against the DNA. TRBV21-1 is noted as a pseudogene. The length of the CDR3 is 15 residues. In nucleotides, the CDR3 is TGTGCCAGCAGCAAAAAGGACAGGGAACGCTATGGCTACACCTTC. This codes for CASSKKDRERYGYTF.

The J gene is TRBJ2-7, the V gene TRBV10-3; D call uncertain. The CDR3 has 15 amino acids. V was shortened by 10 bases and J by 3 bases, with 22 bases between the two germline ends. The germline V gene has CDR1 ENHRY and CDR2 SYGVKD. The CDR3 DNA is TGTGCCACCGAGTCATCACCTCCGTCCCTCTACGAGCAGTACTTC. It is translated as CATESSPPSLYEQYF.

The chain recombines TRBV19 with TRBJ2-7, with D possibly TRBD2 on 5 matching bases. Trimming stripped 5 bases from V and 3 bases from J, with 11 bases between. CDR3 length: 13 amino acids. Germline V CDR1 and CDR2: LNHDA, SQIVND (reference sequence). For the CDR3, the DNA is TGTGCCAGTAGTCGGAACGCGGGCTACGAGCAGTACTTC. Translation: CASSRNAGYEQYF.

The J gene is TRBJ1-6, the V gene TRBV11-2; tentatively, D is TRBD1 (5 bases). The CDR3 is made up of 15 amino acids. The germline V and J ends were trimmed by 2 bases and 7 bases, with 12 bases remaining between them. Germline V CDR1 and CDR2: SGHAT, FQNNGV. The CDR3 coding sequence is TGTGCCAGCAGCTTAAGAAGACAGAACAATTCACCCCTCCACTTT. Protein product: CASSLRRQNNSPLHF.

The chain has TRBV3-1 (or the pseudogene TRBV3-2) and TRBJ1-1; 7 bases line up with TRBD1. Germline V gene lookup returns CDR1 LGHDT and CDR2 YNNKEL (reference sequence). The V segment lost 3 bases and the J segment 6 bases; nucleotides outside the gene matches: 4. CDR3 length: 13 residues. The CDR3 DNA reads TGTGCCAGCAGCCATTGGGGACAGCCTGAAGCTTTCTTT. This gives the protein CASSHWGQPEAFF.

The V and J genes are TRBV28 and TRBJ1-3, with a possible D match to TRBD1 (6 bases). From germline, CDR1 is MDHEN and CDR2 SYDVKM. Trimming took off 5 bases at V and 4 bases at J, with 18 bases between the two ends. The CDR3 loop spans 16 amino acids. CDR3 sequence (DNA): TGTGCCAGCAGTCCCTCAAGGGGGACGGGAGGAAACACCATATATTTT. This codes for CASSPSRGTGGNTIYF. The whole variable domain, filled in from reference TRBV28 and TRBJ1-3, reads DVKVTQSSRYLVKRTGEKVFLECVQDMDHENMFWYRQDPGLGLRLIYFSYDVKMKEKGDIPEGYSVSREKKERFSLILESASTNQTSMYLCASSPSRGTGGNTIYFGEGSWLTVV.

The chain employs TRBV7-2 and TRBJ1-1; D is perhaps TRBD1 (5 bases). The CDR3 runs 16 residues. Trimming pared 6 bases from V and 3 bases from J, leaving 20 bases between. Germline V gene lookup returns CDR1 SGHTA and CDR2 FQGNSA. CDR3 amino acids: CASRRYRWGRDTEAFF. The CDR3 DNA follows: TGTGCCAGCAGGAGGTATCGGTGGGGCCGCGACACTGAAGCTTTCTTT.